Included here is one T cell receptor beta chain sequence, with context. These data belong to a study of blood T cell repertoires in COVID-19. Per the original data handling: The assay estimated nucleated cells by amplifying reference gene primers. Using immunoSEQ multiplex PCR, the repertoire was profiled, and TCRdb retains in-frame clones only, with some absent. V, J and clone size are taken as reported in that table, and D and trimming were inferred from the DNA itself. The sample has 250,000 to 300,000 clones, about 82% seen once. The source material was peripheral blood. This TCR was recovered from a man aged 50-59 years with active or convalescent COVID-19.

In DNA, the CDR3 is TGTGCCAGCAGCCCCCGGGCTAGCGGGAGTTACGAGCAGTACTTC. Translation gives CASSPRASGSYEQYF. The chain couples TRBV7-2 to TRBJ2-7, with TRBD2 identical over 10 bases. This CDR3 comprises 15 residues. Germline assignment: CDR1 SGHTA and CDR2 FQGNSA. V dropped 5 bases and J dropped 4; count of bases not matched to a gene: 8.